This TCR beta chain was sequenced during a study of blood T cell repertoires in COVID-19. About the study: COVID-19 samples collected from the United States, Italy and Spain covered acute and convalescent phases. PBMCs, B-cell-depleted T cells, or T cells were the source of the cDNA or gDNA that made up the material.

The authors' processing: Estimates of nucleated cell counts were drawn from the amplification of reference gene primers. TCRdb's table, derived via immunoSEQ multiplex PCR, lists solely in-frame clones and lacks some. The V and J calls and clone size are taken from that table; D and trimming were inferred from the DNA. Among tens of thousands of clones listed, roughly 78% were seen once. The CDR3 is made up of 14 amino acids. Germline CDR1 is MDHEN and CDR2 is SYDVKM. Trimming took off 7 bases at V and 2 bases at J, with 12 bases between the two ends. V is TRBV28 and J is TRBJ1-5; D might be TRBD1 (6 bases). The receptor was isolated from a man aged 45-60 years with active or convalescent COVID-19. The sequencing input was peripheral blood. CDR3 nucleotide sequence: TGTGCCAGCATCCCACAGGGACGCAATCAGCCCCAGCATTTT. This encodes CASIPQGRNQPQHF.